The rows below give T cell receptor beta chains drawn from one sample of a study of cytomegalovirus exposure and HLA in healthy donors. TCRdb's table, derived via immunoSEQ multiplex PCR, lists solely in-frame clones and lacks some. Of some 150,000 clones listed, around 88% are singletons. Material: PBMCs. The receptors were gathered from a woman aged 18-29 years in good health and CMV-seropositive. Each CDR3 is given with its conserved first and last residue. Fields, in order: D gene, J gene, V gene, clone size, CDR3 DNA, CDR3 protein. The D gene is left open where the match is weak. Where a row states a size, it is once, few, many or the class of an expanded clone; other rows omit it.

D gene: .
J gene: TRBJ2-1
V gene: TRBV5-6
clone size: .
CDR3 DNA: TGTGCCAGCAGCTTTTCGGGGTTCTCCTACAATGAGCAGTTCTTC
CDR3 protein: CASSFSGFSYNEQFF

D gene: .
J gene: TRBJ1-1
V gene: TRBV19
clone size: .
CDR3 DNA: TGTGCCAGTAGGGGGAGGGAGGGAGCTTTCTTT
CDR3 protein: CASRGREGAFF

D gene: .
J gene: TRBJ2-7
V gene: TRBV1
clone size: .
CDR3 DNA: TGCACCAGCAGCCCTTGGACTAGCGGACCCTACGAGCAGTACTTC
CDR3 protein: CTSSPWTSGPYEQYF

D gene: .
J gene: TRBJ2-5
V gene: TRBV7-9
clone size: .
CDR3 DNA: TGTGCCAGCAGCTTACGAGGCCAAGAGACCCAGTACTTC
CDR3 protein: CASSLRGQETQYF

D gene: .
J gene: TRBJ1-2
V gene: TRBV28
clone size: .
CDR3 DNA: TGTGCCAGCAGTTTTTCGGGGGGTAGGCTGTATGGCTACACCTTC
CDR3 protein: CASSFSGGRLYGYTF

D gene: TRBD2
J gene: TRBJ2-3
V gene: TRBV5-8
clone size: .
CDR3 DNA: TGTGCCAGCAGCTTGTGGGCGGGGGGCACAGATACGCAGTATTTT
CDR3 protein: CASSLWAGGTDTQYF

D gene: TRBD1
J gene: TRBJ2-3
V gene: TRBV29-1
clone size: .
CDR3 DNA: TGCAGCGTTGTCGTGGGACAGGGCACAGATACGCAGTATTTT
CDR3 protein: CSVVVGQGTDTQYF

D gene: TRBD1
J gene: TRBJ2-7
V gene: TRBV4-2
clone size: .
CDR3 DNA: TGTGCCAGCAACCGACAGGGCGACTCCTACGAGCAGTACTTC
CDR3 protein: CASNRQGDSYEQYF

D gene: .
J gene: TRBJ1-3
V gene: TRBV13
clone size: once
CDR3 DNA: TGTGCCAGCAGCTTCGGGGGGCCCGTGGGTAACACCATATATTTT
CDR3 protein: CASSFGGPVGNTIYF

D gene: .
J gene: TRBJ2-5
V gene: TRBV4-1
clone size: .
CDR3 DNA: TGCGCCAGCAGCCAAGGAGGGTTAGCACGGGAAGAGACCCAGTACTTC
CDR3 protein: CASSQGGLAREETQYF

D gene: .
J gene: TRBJ2-7
V gene: TRBV4-2
clone size: .
CDR3 DNA: TGTGCCAGCAGCCAAGATTATCAGGCCAGCTCCTACGAGCAGTACTTC
CDR3 protein: CASSQDYQASSYEQYF

D gene: TRBD1
J gene: TRBJ1-2
V gene: TRBV28
clone size: once
CDR3 DNA: TGTGCCAGCAGTTGGCAGGGGGTTGGCTACACCTTC
CDR3 protein: CASSWQGVGYTF

D gene: .
J gene: TRBJ2-5
V gene: TRBV7-2
clone size: .
CDR3 DNA: TGTGCCAGCAGCCCCGCCGGAACTAGGATCGGGGGGTACTTC
CDR3 protein: CASSPAGTRIGGYF

D gene: TRBD1
J gene: TRBJ2-3
V gene: TRBV19
clone size: .
CDR3 DNA: TGTGCCAGTAGTGGACAGGGGACAGATACGCAGTATTTT
CDR3 protein: CASSGQGTDTQYF

D gene: TRBD1
J gene: TRBJ2-1
V gene: TRBV5-1
clone size: .
CDR3 DNA: TGCGCCAGCAGTTCGGACAGGGCAAATGAGCAGTTCTTC
CDR3 protein: CASSSDRANEQFF

D gene: TRBD2
J gene: TRBJ2-1
V gene: TRBV6-1
clone size: .
CDR3 DNA: TGTGCCAGCAGTGAAACTAGCGGGGCCGTATCCTACAATGAGCAGTTCTTC
CDR3 protein: CASSETSGAVSYNEQFF

D gene: .
J gene: TRBJ1-5
V gene: TRBV10-3
clone size: .
CDR3 DNA: TGTGCCATCAGCCAGGGCCGGAGCAATCAGCCCCAGCATTTT
CDR3 protein: CAISQGRSNQPQHF

D gene: .
J gene: TRBJ1-2
V gene: TRBV2
clone size: .
CDR3 DNA: TGTGCCAGCAGTGTCAGTGGGGAGAACGTCTATGGCTACACCTTC
CDR3 protein: CASSVSGENVYGYTF

D gene: TRBD1
J gene: TRBJ1-5
V gene: TRBV5-1
clone size: .
CDR3 DNA: TGCGCCAGCAGCCTTGGGACAGGGGAGAATCAGCCCCAGCATTTT
CDR3 protein: CASSLGTGENQPQHF

D gene: TRBD1
J gene: TRBJ1-4
V gene: TRBV5-1
clone size: .
CDR3 DNA: TGCGCCAGCAGCCTGGACGGACCCGGGACAGCTAGTGCAACTAATGAAAAACTGTTTTTT
CDR3 protein: CASSLDGPGTASATNEKLFF

D gene: .
J gene: TRBJ2-1
V gene: TRBV9
clone size: .
CDR3 DNA: TGTGCCAGCAGCGTAGACGGCTACCCCAGGGATGAGCAGTTCTTC
CDR3 protein: CASSVDGYPRDEQFF

D gene: .
J gene: TRBJ1-4
V gene: TRBV5-4
clone size: .
CDR3 DNA: TGTGCCAGCAGCTTGGGAGGGTTGGTAGCTAATGAAAAACTGTTTTTT
CDR3 protein: CASSLGGLVANEKLFF

D gene: TRBD1
J gene: TRBJ2-5
V gene: TRBV29-1
clone size: .
CDR3 DNA: TGCAGCGTCATCGGACAGGATCAAGAGACCCAGTACTTC
CDR3 protein: CSVIGQDQETQYF

D gene: TRBD2
J gene: TRBJ2-2
V gene: TRBV19
clone size: .
CDR3 DNA: TGTGCCAGTAGTGGGAGGGTGTATCACGGGGAGCTGTTTTTT
CDR3 protein: CASSGRVYHGELFF

D gene: TRBD1
J gene: TRBJ2-7
V gene: TRBV4-1
clone size: .
CDR3 DNA: TGCGCCAGCAGCCAATTTACAGGGGGGTCCTACGAGCAGTACTTC
CDR3 protein: CASSQFTGGSYEQYF

D gene: .
J gene: TRBJ2-2
V gene: TRBV7-6
clone size: few
CDR3 DNA: TGTGCCAGCAGCCCAGGACTAATCACCGGGGAGCTGTTTTTT
CDR3 protein: CASSPGLITGELFF

D gene: .
J gene: TRBJ2-1
V gene: TRBV7-8
clone size: .
CDR3 DNA: TGTGCCAGCCGCCAGCAGGGAGGTACGTACAATGAGCAGTTCTTC
CDR3 protein: CASRQQGGTYNEQFF

D gene: TRBD1
J gene: TRBJ1-5
V gene: TRBV5-1
clone size: .
CDR3 DNA: TGCGCCAGCAGCCTTGGACAGGGGCATCAGCCCCAGCATTTT
CDR3 protein: CASSLGQGHQPQHF

D gene: TRBD2
J gene: TRBJ2-3
V gene: TRBV28
clone size: .
CDR3 DNA: TGTGCCAGCAGTTCGGGGGGGGCAGCAGATACGCAGTATTTT
CDR3 protein: CASSSGGAADTQYF

D gene: .
J gene: TRBJ1-5
V gene: TRBV6-6
clone size: .
CDR3 DNA: TGTGCCAGCAGTTACCTTGACAGCCGCCAGCCCCAGCATTTT
CDR3 protein: CASSYLDSRQPQHF

D gene: TRBD1
J gene: TRBJ1-2
V gene: TRBV7-2
clone size: .
CDR3 DNA: TGTGCCAGCAGCGTCCGGGACAGCTATGGCTACACCTTC
CDR3 protein: CASSVRDSYGYTF

D gene: .
J gene: TRBJ2-1
V gene: TRBV7-9
clone size: once
CDR3 DNA: TGTGCCAGCAGCCCAGGGAGGGGGAGTGATGAGCAGTTCTTC
CDR3 protein: CASSPGRGSDEQFF

D gene: .
J gene: TRBJ1-2
V gene: TRBV6-5
clone size: .
CDR3 DNA: TGTGCCAGCAGTTACTCGTTGAACGGGGTCTACACCTTC
CDR3 protein: CASSYSLNGVYTF

D gene: TRBD1
J gene: TRBJ1-5
V gene: TRBV7-9
clone size: .
CDR3 DNA: TGTGCCAGCAGCTCAGGACAGGGAGATAATCAGCCCCAGCATTTT
CDR3 protein: CASSSGQGDNQPQHF

D gene: .
J gene: TRBJ1-4
V gene: TRBV2
clone size: .
CDR3 DNA: TGTGCCAGCAATCGGGACTCAGCAAACTTCAATGAAAAACTGTTTTTT
CDR3 protein: CASNRDSANFNEKLFF

D gene: .
J gene: TRBJ2-1
V gene: TRBV14
clone size: .
CDR3 DNA: TGTGCCAGCAGCCTCCACAGAGGGAAGGGCGACAATGAGCAGTTCTTC
CDR3 protein: CASSLHRGKGDNEQFF

D gene: .
J gene: TRBJ1-2
V gene: TRBV28
clone size: .
CDR3 DNA: TGTGCCAGCAGTTTAGGGGGGGCGCTTGGTGGCGAAAGTGGCTACACCTTC
CDR3 protein: CASSLGGALGGESGYTF

D gene: TRBD2
J gene: TRBJ2-1
V gene: TRBV4-3
clone size: .
CDR3 DNA: TGCGCCAGCAGCCAAAGACTAGCCCATGAGCAGTTCTTC
CDR3 protein: CASSQRLAHEQFF

D gene: .
J gene: TRBJ2-7
V gene: TRBV13
clone size: .
CDR3 DNA: TGTGCCAGCAGCCCGCAGAACTCCTACGAGCAGTACTTC
CDR3 protein: CASSPQNSYEQYF

D gene: TRBD2
J gene: TRBJ2-7
V gene: TRBV7-9
clone size: once
CDR3 DNA: TGTGCCAGCAGCAAAAGCGGGAGGCCGAGCTACGAGCAGTACTTC
CDR3 protein: CASSKSGRPSYEQYF

D gene: .
J gene: TRBJ1-6
V gene: TRBV30
clone size: few
CDR3 DNA: TGTGCCTGGATGGGCAGAGCCTCCTATAATTCACCCCTCCACTTT
CDR3 protein: CAWMGRASYNSPLHF

D gene: .
J gene: TRBJ1-2
V gene: TRBV27
clone size: .
CDR3 DNA: TGTGCCAGCAGTTTCCGGTCAGGAGGGAACTATGGCTACACCTTC
CDR3 protein: CASSFRSGGNYGYTF

D gene: TRBD2
J gene: TRBJ2-7
V gene: TRBV11-2
clone size: .
CDR3 DNA: TGTGCCAGCAGCTCCACCTGGGGTCTAGCGGGGTTCTACGAGCAGTACTTC
CDR3 protein: CASSSTWGLAGFYEQYF